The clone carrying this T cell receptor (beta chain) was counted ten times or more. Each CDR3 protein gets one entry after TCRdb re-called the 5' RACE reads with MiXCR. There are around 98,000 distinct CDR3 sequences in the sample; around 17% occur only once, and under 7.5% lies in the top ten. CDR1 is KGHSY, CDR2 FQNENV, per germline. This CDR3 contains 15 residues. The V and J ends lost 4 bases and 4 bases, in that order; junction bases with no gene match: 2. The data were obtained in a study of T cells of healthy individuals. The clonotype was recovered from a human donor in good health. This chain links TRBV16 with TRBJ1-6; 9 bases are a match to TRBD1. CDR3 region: CASSPDRGYNSPLHF. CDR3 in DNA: TGTGCCAGCAGCCCGGACAGGGGATATAATTCACCCCTCCACTTT.